The clone carrying this T cell receptor (beta chain) has a count of ten or more. Its antigen remains unknown. The data derive from a study of identical twins. Study outcomes and limitations: Twins shared out-of-frame alpha sequences with excess low generation probability.

MiXCR, applied by TCRdb to the 5' RACE reads, yields one record per CDR3 protein. This sample carries around 100,000 distinct CDR3 sequences, 4.5% to 6.5% of them seen once, and the ten largest clones take more than 10%. Germline CDR1 reads MRHNA; CDR2 reads SNTAGT. The CDR3 extends over 16 amino acids. The V segment lost 2 bases and the J segment 4 bases; nucleotides outside the gene matches: 9. The clonotype comes from a woman aged 50 to 60 in good health. Source material: memory T cells sorted from blood. The V call is TRBV6-4, the J call TRBJ1-2; 8 bases line up with TRBD1. This chain's CDR3 is CASSDPTGDMPYGYTF. In nucleotides, the CDR3 is TGTGCCAGCAGTGACCCGACAGGGGATATGCCCTATGGCTACACCTTC.